This T cell receptor beta chain was observed in a study of blood T cell repertoires in COVID-19. Study-level background: The samples span acute and convalescent COVID-19 from the United States, Italy and Spain.

Germline V lookup: CDR1 SGDLS, CDR2 YYNGEE. The CDR3 runs to 16 residues. Trimming at V came to 3 bases and at J to 4 bases, leaving 9 bases not matched to a gene. Authors' processing steps: The authors estimated nucleated cell counts from reference gene primer amplification. TCRdb's table, derived via immunoSEQ multiplex PCR, lists solely in-frame clones and lacks some. V and J calls and clone size are given by that table; D and trimming were obtained from the DNA. Here the sample spans roughly 99,000 clones, over 70% being singletons. This TCR came from a woman aged 80 or over with acute or convalescent COVID-19. V usage is TRBV9 and J usage is TRBJ2-1; 8 bases fit TRBD1. The sample was peripheral blood. The CDR3 coding sequence is TGTGCCAGCAGCGCCCTAACAGGGGGACTTTACAATGAGCAGTTCTTC. The encoded protein is CASSALTGGLYNEQFF.